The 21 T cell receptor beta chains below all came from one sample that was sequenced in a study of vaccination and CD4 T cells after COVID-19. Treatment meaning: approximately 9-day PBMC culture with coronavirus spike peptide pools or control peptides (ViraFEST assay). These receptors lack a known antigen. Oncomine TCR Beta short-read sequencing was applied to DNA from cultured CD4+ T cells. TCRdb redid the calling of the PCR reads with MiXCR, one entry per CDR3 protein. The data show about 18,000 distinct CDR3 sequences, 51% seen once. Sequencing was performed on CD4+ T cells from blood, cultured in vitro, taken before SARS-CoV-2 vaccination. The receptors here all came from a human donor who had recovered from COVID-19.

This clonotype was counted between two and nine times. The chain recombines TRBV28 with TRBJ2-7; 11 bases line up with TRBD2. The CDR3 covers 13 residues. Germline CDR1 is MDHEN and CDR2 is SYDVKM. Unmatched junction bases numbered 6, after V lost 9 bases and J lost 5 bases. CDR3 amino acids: CASKTSGIDEQYF. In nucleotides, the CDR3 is TGTGCCAGTAAGACTAGCGGGATCGACGAGCAGTACTTC.

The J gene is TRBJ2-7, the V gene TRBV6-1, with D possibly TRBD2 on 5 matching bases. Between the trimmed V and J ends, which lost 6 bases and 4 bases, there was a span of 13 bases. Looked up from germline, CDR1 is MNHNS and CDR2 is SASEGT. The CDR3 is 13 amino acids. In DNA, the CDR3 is TGTGCCAGCAGGGGGAGTGGGCAATACGAGCAGTACTTC. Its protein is CASRGSGQYEQYF.

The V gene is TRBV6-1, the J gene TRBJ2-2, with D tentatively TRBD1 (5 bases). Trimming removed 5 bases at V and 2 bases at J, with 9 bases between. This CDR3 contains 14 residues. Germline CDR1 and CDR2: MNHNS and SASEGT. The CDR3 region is CASSLRTNTGELFF. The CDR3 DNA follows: TGTGCCAGCAGTCTCCGGACAAACACCGGGGAGCTGTTTTTT.

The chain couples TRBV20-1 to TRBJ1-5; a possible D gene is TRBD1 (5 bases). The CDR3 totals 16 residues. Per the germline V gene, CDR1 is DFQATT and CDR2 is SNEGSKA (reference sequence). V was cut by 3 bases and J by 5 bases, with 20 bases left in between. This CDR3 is CSARMRAGLSHQPQHF. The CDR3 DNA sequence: TGCAGTGCTAGGATGCGAGCGGGGCTCTCGCATCAGCCCCAGCATTTT.

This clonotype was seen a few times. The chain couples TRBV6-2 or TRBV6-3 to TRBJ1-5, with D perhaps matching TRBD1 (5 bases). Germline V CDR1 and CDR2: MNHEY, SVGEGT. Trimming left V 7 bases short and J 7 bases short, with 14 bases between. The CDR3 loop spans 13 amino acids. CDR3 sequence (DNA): TGTGCCAGCACCCGAGATGGGGGGCAGCCCCAGCATTTT. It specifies CASTRDGGQPQHF.

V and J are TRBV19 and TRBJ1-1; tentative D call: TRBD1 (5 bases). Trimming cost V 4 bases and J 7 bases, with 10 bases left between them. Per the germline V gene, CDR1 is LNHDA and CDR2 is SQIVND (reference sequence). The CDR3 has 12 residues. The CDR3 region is CASSTAGGEAFF. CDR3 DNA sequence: TGTGCCAGTAGTACCGCCGGGGGTGAAGCTTTCTTT.

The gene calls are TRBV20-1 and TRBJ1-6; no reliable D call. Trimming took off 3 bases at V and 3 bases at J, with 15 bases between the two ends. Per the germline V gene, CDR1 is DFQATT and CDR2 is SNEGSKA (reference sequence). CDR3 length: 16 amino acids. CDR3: CSARSAVADYNSPLHF. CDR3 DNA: TGCAGTGCTAGGAGTGCCGTGGCCGACTATAATTCACCCCTCCACTTT.

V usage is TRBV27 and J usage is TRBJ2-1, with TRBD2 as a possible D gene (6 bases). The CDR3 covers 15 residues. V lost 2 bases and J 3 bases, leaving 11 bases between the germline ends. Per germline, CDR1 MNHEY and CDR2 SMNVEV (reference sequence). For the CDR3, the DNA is TGTGCCAGCAGTTTAGAGCGGGTAAACTACAATGAGCAGTTCTTC. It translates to CASSLERVNYNEQFF.

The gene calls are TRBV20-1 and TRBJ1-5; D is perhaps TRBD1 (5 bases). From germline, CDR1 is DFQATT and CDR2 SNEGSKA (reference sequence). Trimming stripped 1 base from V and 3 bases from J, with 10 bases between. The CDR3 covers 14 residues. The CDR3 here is CSARVQGDNQPQHF. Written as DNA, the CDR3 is TGCAGTGCTAGAGTACAAGGGGACAATCAGCCCCAGCATTTT.

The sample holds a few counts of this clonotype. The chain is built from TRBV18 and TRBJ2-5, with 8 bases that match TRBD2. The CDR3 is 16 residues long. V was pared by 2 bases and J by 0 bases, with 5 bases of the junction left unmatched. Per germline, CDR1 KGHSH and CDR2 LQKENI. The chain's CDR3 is CASSPRVAGYQETQYF. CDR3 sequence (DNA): TGTGCCAGCTCACCAAGGGTAGCGGGATACCAAGAGACCCAGTACTTC.

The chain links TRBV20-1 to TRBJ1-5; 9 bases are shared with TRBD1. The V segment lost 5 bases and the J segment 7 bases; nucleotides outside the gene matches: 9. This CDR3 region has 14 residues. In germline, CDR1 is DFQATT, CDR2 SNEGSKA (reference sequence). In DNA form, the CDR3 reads TGCAGTGCTGTACAGGGGGCGCTAGGGCAGCCCCAGCATTTT. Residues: CSAVQGALGQPQHF.

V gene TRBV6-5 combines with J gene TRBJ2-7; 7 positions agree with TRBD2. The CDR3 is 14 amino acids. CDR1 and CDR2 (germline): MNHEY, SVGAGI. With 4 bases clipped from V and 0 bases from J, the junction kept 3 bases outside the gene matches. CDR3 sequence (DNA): TGTGCCAGCAGTTGGGAGGGAGGCTCCTACGAGCAGTACTTC. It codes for CASSWEGGSYEQYF.

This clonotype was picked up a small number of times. CDR3 nucleotides: TGTGCCACCAGCAGAGATGGCAAGGGTGGGCTGTTTTTT. Its translation is CATSRDGKGGLFF. The chain combines TRBV15 with TRBJ2-2; no firm D call. V was cut by 0 bases and J by 13 bases, with 12 bases left in between. The CDR3 totals 13 residues. Germline V gene data show CDR1 as LNHNV and CDR2 as YYDKDF (reference sequence). The whole variable domain, remainder taken from reference TRBV15 and TRBJ2-2, is DAMVIQNPRYQVTQFGKPVTLSCSQTLNHNVMYWYQQKSSQAPKLLFHYYDKDFNNEADTPDNFQSRRPNTSFCFLDIRSPGLGDTAMYLCATSRDGKGGLFFGEGSRLTVL.

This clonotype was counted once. Here the CDR3 reads CASSRTGGNTEAFF. The CDR3 DNA follows: TGTGCCAGCAGTCGGACAGGAGGCAACACTGAAGCTTTCTTT. The chain uses TRBV6-1 and TRBJ1-1; 7 bases map to TRBD1. Germline CDR1 is MNHNS and CDR2 is SASEGT. Unmatched junction bases numbered 5, after V lost 5 bases and J lost 2 bases. CDR3 length: 14 amino acids.

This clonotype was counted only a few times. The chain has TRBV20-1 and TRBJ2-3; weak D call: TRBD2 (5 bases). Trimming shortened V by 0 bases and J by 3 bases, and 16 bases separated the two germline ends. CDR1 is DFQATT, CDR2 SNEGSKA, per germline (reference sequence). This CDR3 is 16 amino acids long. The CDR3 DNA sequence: TGCAGTGCTAGAGATGGGAGTTTGGCAAGGACAGATACGCAGTATTTT. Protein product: CSARDGSLARTDTQYF.

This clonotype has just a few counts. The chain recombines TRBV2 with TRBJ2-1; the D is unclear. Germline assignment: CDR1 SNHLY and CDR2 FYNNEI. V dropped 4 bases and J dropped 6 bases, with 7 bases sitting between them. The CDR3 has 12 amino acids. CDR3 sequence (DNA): TGTGCCAGCAGTGTACAAGGCAATGAGCAGTTCTTC. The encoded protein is CASSVQGNEQFF.

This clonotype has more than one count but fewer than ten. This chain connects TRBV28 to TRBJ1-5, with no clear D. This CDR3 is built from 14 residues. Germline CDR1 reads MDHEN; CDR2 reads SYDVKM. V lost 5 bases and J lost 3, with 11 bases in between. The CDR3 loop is CASSGREFNQPQHF. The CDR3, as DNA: TGTGCCAGCAGTGGTAGGGAGTTCAATCAGCCCCAGCATTTT.

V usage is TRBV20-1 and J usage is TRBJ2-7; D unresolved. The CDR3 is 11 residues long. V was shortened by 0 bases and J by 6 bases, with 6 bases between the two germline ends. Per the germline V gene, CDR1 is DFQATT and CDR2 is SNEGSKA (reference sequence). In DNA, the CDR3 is TGCAGTGCTAGAGAAGTTGGCGAGCAGTACTTC. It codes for CSAREVGEQYF.

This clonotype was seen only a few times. CDR3 sequence reads: CASSYYGGGYTF. Here the CDR3 DNA reads TGTGCCAGCAGTTACTACGGGGGAGGCTACACCTTC. The chain uses TRBV6-5 and TRBJ1-2, with D perhaps TRBD1 (5 bases). The CDR3 loop spans 12 amino acids. Germline V gene data show CDR1 as MNHEY and CDR2 as SVGAGI. V lost 1 base, J lost 8 bases, and 8 bases lay in between.

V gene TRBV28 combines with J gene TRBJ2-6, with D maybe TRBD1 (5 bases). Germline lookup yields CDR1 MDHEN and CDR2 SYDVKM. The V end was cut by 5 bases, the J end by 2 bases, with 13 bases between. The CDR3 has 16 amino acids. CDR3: CASSPNPGTGANVLTF. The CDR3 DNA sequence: TGTGCCAGCAGTCCTAATCCAGGGACTGGGGCCAACGTCCTGACTTTC.

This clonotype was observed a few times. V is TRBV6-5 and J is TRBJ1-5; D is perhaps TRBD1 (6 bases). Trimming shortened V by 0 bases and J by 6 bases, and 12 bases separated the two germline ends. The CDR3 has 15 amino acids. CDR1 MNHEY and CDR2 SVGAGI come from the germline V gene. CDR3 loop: CASSYSNRAGQPQHF. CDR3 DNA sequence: TGTGCCAGCAGTTACTCGAACAGGGCTGGTCAGCCCCAGCATTTT.